The rows below give T cell receptor beta chains drawn from one sample of a study of blood T cell repertoires in COVID-19. Some clones are missing from TCRdb's copy, which holds only in-frame ones; the method was immunoSEQ multiplex PCR. The sample carries around 68,000 clones, 79% recorded once. Sequenced material: peripheral blood. Receptors were obtained from a woman between 45 and 60 years old with acute or convalescent COVID-19. Each CDR3 is given with its conserved first and last residue. The order of the fields is J gene, V gene, clone size, D gene, CDR3 DNA, CDR3 protein. D genes are given only for firm matches. Clone sizes are given selectively: once, few, many, or a class where the clone is expanded.

TRBJ1-5	TRBV30	few	NA	TGTGCCTGGAGTGGGAGGGGGGGCTCACTCAATCAGCCCCAGCATTTT	CAWSGRGGSLNQPQHF
TRBJ2-1	TRBV7-2	NA	TRBD2	TGTGCCAGCAGCTTAGGACTAGCGGGCTACAATGAGCAGTTCTTC	CASSLGLAGYNEQFF
TRBJ2-7	TRBV7-2	NA	TRBD1	TGTGCCAGCAGCGAATACAGGGGAGACGAGCAGTACTTC	CASSEYRGDEQYF
TRBJ2-1	TRBV5-1	few	TRBD2	TGCGCCAGCAGCCCGACTAGCGGGGCCAACAATGAGCAGTTCTTC	CASSPTSGANNEQFF
TRBJ2-7	TRBV5-1	NA	TRBD2	TGCGCCAGCAGCCCTAGCGGGGGCTCCTACGAGCAGTACTTC	CASSPSGGSYEQYF
TRBJ2-5	TRBV5-4	NA	TRBD2	TGTGCCAGCAGCCCCCACGGGGGACTAGCGGGAGAGACCCAGTACTTC	CASSPHGGLAGETQYF
TRBJ1-5	TRBV4-2	NA	NA	TGTGCCAGCAGCCAAGAGGTGTTGGGTCGGGGCAATCAGCCCCAGCATTTT	CASSQEVLGRGNQPQHF
TRBJ1-4	TRBV14	NA	TRBD1	TGTGCCAGCAGCCAAGATCGTAGACAGGGGGCGCGTGAAAAACTGTTTTTT	CASSQDRRQGAREKLFF
TRBJ1-3	TRBV6-1	NA	NA	TGTGCCAGCAGTGAAATAAACTCTGGAAACACCATATATTTT	CASSEINSGNTIYF
TRBJ1-4	TRBV7-2	NA	NA	TGTGCCAGCAGCTTAGGTCGGGGGAATGAAAAACTGTTTTTT	CASSLGRGNEKLFF
TRBJ1-1	TRBV9	few	NA	TGTGCCAGCAGCGTAGGACAGGTGAACACTGAAGCTTTCTTT	CASSVGQVNTEAFF